This is a list of T cell receptor beta chains from one sample in a study of vaccination and CD4 T cells after COVID-19. These receptors are not linked to any known antigen. MiXCR, applied by TCRdb to the PCR reads, yields one record per CDR3 protein. The sample includes about 13,000 distinct CDR3 sequences, about four fifths of them seen just once. The sequencing sample was made of CD4+ T cells from blood, cultured in vitro. The receptors were sampled from a human donor who had recovered from COVID-19. Both conserved end residues are part of each CDR3. The order of the fields is J gene, D gene, V gene, CDR3 length, clone size, CDR3 protein, CDR3 DNA. D genes are given only for firm matches. The size entry is marked missing in some rows and otherwise reads once, few, many or a size class.

j_gene: TRBJ2-7
d_gene: NA
v_gene: TRBV18
len: 14
abundance: NA
CDR3aa: CASSPLDGQNEQYF
CDR3nt: TGTGCCAGCTCACCGCTCGACGGACAGAACGAGCAGTACTTC

j_gene: TRBJ2-5
d_gene: TRBD2
v_gene: TRBV20-1
len: 16
abundance: NA
CDR3aa: CSARPQGLASPGAQYF
CDR3nt: TGCAGTGCTAGACCCCAGGGACTAGCGAGCCCAGGGGCCCAGTACTTC

j_gene: TRBJ2-7
d_gene: TRBD2
v_gene: TRBV28
len: 14
abundance: NA
CDR3aa: CASRLQGLDYEQYF
CDR3nt: TGTGCCAGCAGATTACAGGGACTAGACTACGAGCAGTACTTC

j_gene: TRBJ1-2
d_gene: NA
v_gene: TRBV7-2
len: 12
abundance: NA
CDR3aa: CASRRQEDGYTF
CDR3nt: TGTGCCAGCAGAAGACAGGAGGATGGCTACACCTTC

j_gene: TRBJ2-1
d_gene: NA
v_gene: TRBV2
len: 12
abundance: NA
CDR3aa: CASTRGNNEQFF
CDR3nt: TGTGCCAGCACTAGGGGGAACAATGAGCAGTTCTTC

j_gene: TRBJ1-2
d_gene: NA
v_gene: TRBV10-3
len: 12
abundance: NA
CDR3aa: CATLGDLGPYTF
CDR3nt: TGTGCCACCCTTGGTGATTTGGGACCTTACACCTTC

j_gene: TRBJ1-4
d_gene: TRBD1
v_gene: TRBV20-1
len: 15
abundance: NA
CDR3aa: CSASPPGQGNEKLFF
CDR3nt: TGCAGTGCTAGTCCCCCGGGACAGGGAAACGAAAAACTGTTTTTT

j_gene: TRBJ2-7
d_gene: NA
v_gene: TRBV20-1
len: 13
abundance: large
CDR3aa: CSVVDHIGLEQYF
CDR3nt: TGCAGTGTTGTGGACCATATCGGGCTCGAGCAGTACTTC

j_gene: TRBJ2-5
d_gene: NA
v_gene: TRBV7-8
len: 14
abundance: NA
CDR3aa: CASSPIRTPGTQYF
CDR3nt: TGTGCCAGCAGCCCCATACGTACCCCTGGGACCCAGTACTTC

j_gene: TRBJ2-2
d_gene: NA
v_gene: TRBV6-2/TRBV6-3
len: 13
abundance: NA
CDR3aa: CASSFANTGELFF
CDR3nt: TGTGCCAGCAGTTTTGCGAACACCGGGGAGCTGTTTTTT

j_gene: TRBJ1-1
d_gene: NA
v_gene: TRBV27
len: 13
abundance: NA
CDR3aa: CASSLEGTGISFF
CDR3nt: TGTGCCAGCAGTTTAGAGGGGACGGGGATTAGTTTCTTT

j_gene: TRBJ1-1
d_gene: TRBD1
v_gene: TRBV6-1
len: 15
abundance: once
CDR3aa: CASRVQGVLNTEAFF
CDR3nt: TGTGCCAGCAGGGTTCAGGGGGTGCTGAACACTGAAGCTTTCTTT

j_gene: TRBJ1-5
d_gene: TRBD1
v_gene: TRBV28
len: 14
abundance: NA
CDR3aa: CASSRGGGNQPQHF
CDR3nt: TGTGCCAGCAGCCGAGGGGGCGGCAATCAGCCCCAGCATTTT

j_gene: TRBJ1-1
d_gene: NA
v_gene: TRBV5-4
len: 15
abundance: NA
CDR3aa: CASSLDLMRNTEAFF
CDR3nt: TGTGCCAGCAGCTTGGATTTGATGCGGAACACTGAAGCTTTCTTT

j_gene: TRBJ1-2
d_gene: NA
v_gene: TRBV2
len: 15
abundance: NA
CDR3aa: CASSPPGPRDYGYTF
CDR3nt: TGTGCCAGCAGCCCACCGGGACCGCGAGACTATGGCTACACCTTC

j_gene: TRBJ2-2
d_gene: NA
v_gene: TRBV30
len: 14
abundance: NA
CDR3aa: CAWSKGQPGGELFF
CDR3nt: TGTGCCTGGAGTAAAGGACAGCCCGGCGGGGAGCTGTTTTTT